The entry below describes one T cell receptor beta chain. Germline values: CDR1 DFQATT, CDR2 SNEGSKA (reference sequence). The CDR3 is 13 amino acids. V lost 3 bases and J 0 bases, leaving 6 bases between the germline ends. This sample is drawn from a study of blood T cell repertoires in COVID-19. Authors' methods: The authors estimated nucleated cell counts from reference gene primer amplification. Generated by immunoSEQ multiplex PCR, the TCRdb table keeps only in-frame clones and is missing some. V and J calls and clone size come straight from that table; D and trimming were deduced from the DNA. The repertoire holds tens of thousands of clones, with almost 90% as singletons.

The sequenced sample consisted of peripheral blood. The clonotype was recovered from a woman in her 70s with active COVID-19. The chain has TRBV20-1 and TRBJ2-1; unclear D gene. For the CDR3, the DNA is TGCAGTGCTAGTCTAGACTCCTACAATGAGCAGTTCTTC. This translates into CSASLDSYNEQFF.